The next 9 T cell receptor beta chains were all read from a single sample in a study of T cell repertoires in cytomegalovirus infection. TCRdb re-called the reads with MiXCR, one entry per CDR3 protein. The table has around 530,000 distinct CDR3 sequences, more than 15% seen once. The specimen sequenced was CD8+ T cells from PBMCs. The receptors were gathered from a human donor in good health (CMV status not recorded). Some clones in this sample may be carry-over from other donors' samples.

This clonotype has only one observation. The chain employs TRBV6-6 and TRBJ2-5, with D perhaps matching TRBD1 (5 bases). The CDR3 extends over 14 amino acids. Trimming pared 4 bases from V and 5 bases from J, leaving 14 bases between. Germline V CDR1 and CDR2: MNHNY, SVGAGI (reference sequence). CDR3 sequence reads: CASSSVEQEETQYF. For the CDR3, the DNA is TGTGCCAGCAGTTCCGTCGAACAGGAGGAGACCCAGTACTTC.

V gene TRBV5-1 combines with J gene TRBJ2-5, with 7 bases aligning to TRBD2. V was pared by 0 bases and J by 5 bases, with 7 bases of the junction left unmatched. Germline V gives CDR1 SGHRS, CDR2 YFSETQ. The CDR3 spans 15 residues. The CDR3 protein is CASSLDGRLMETQYF. The CDR3 DNA reads TGCGCCAGCAGCTTGGACGGGAGGTTGATGGAGACCCAGTACTTC.

The chain couples TRBV20-1 to TRBJ2-5, with D possibly TRBD2 on 5 matching bases. The germline gives CDR1 DFQATT, CDR2 SNEGSKA (reference sequence). The CDR3 sequence is 11 residues long. The V end was cut by 6 bases, the J end by 5 bases, with 10 bases between. The CDR3 spells CSAPSGETQYF. The CDR3 bases are TGCAGTGCCCCGTCGGGGGAGACCCAGTACTTC.

This clonotype was found many times. The chain has TRBV28 and TRBJ2-7; D is ambiguous. CDR1 MDHEN and CDR2 SYDVKM come from the germline V gene. This CDR3 contains 16 residues. Trimming left V 7 bases short and J 0 bases short, with 19 bases between. The CDR3 sequence is CASTGIGRPSSYEQYF. The CDR3 DNA follows: TGTGCCAGCACCGGAATAGGCCGCCCGAGCTCCTACGAGCAGTACTTC.

This clonotype appeared many times. The chain links TRBV7-9 to TRBJ1-1; TRBD1 might be the D (5 bases). The CDR3 spans 16 residues. Germline V gene data show CDR1 as SEHNR and CDR2 as FQNEAQ (reference sequence). V lost 5 bases and J 0 bases, leaving 16 bases between the germline ends. The CDR3 nucleotides read TGTGCCAGCAGCCCTGAAGGGACTGGGATGAACACTGAAGCTTTCTTT. The encoded protein is CASSPEGTGMNTEAFF.

This clonotype was picked up a small number of times. This chain joins TRBV7-6 and TRBJ2-3, with 14 bases lining up with TRBD2. CDR1 SGHVS and CDR2 FNYEAQ come from the germline V gene. With 0 bases clipped from V and 5 bases from J, the junction kept 7 bases outside the gene matches. The CDR3 is made up of 18 amino acids. The CDR3: CASSLAGGLAGALDTQYF. DNA of the CDR3: TGTGCCAGCAGCTTAGCGGGGGGACTAGCGGGAGCTCTAGATACGCAGTATTTT.

Here the CDR3 DNA reads TGTGCCAGCAGCTTAACGGGGGGCTCGTCTGAAGCTTTCTTT. Translated: CASSLTGGSSEAFF. The chain links TRBV7-9 to TRBJ1-1; D may be TRBD1 (6 bases). The CDR3 consists of 14 residues. Looked up from germline, CDR1 is SEHNR and CDR2 is FQNEAQ (reference sequence). V lost 2 bases to trimming and J lost 6 bases, with 13 bases between them.

The chain couples TRBV28 to TRBJ2-7; no clear D gene. The germline CDR1 and CDR2 sequences are MDHEN and SYDVKM. The CDR3 covers 14 residues. V dropped 7 bases and J dropped 2 bases, with 15 bases sitting between them. CDR3 coding DNA: TGTGCCAGCACGCCCACCCAACTACCCTACGAGCAGTACTTC. Protein product: CASTPTQLPYEQYF.

This clonotype has only a few counts. The chain recombines TRBV29-1 with TRBJ2-3; 12 nucleotides align to TRBD2. The V segment lost 7 bases and the J segment 3 bases; nucleotides outside the gene matches: 8. Germline-derived CDR1 and CDR2 are SQVTM and ANQGSEA. The CDR3 sequence is 15 residues long. The CDR3 nucleotides are TGCAGCGCTCTAGCGGGAGGGGTGTGGACAGATACGCAGTATTTT. Amino acids: CSALAGGVWTDTQYF.